These T cell receptor beta chains were read from a single sample in a study of Graves' ophthalmopathy and Graves' hyperthyroidism. TCRdb reprocessed the multiplex PCR reads via MiXCR and lists one record per CDR3 protein. This sample has roughly 500,000 distinct CDR3 sequences, with around 14% found just once. The sequenced sample consisted of blood. The receptors here all came from a woman in her twenties or thirties with Graves' ophthalmopathy. Each CDR3 is given with its conserved first and last residue. The D gene is left open where the match is weak. The size of a clone is reported for some rows only, either as once, few or many, or as a class for expanded clones.

j_gene,abundance,v_gene,d_gene,CDR3aa,CDR3nt
TRBJ2-7,.,TRBV3-1,.,CASSQDLLGEQYF,TGTGCCAGCAGCCAAGATCTCCTGGGCGAGCAGTACTTC
TRBJ1-6,many,TRBV6-5,.,CASSWAGGGLSGNSPLHF,TGTGCCAGCAGTTGGGCCGGCGGGGGCTTATCCGGTAATTCACCCCTCCACTTT
TRBJ2-7,many,TRBV28,TRBD2,CASSLQGGRSSYEQYF,TGTGCCAGCAGTTTACAAGGCGGGAGGAGCTCCTACGAGCAGTACTTC
TRBJ1-1,many,TRBV2,.,CASSVIAGGRNTEAFF,TGTGCCAGCAGTGTTATCGCGGGGGGGAGAAACACTGAAGCTTTCTTT
TRBJ1-1,many,TRBV7-3,.,CASSLRGFTEAFF,TGTGCCAGCAGCTTAAGGGGTTTCACTGAAGCTTTCTTT
TRBJ2-5,many,TRBV12-3/TRBV12-4,TRBD2,CASSSRRGARKYQETQYF,TGTGCCAGCAGCTCCCGGCGGGGGGCCCGTAAGTACCAAGAGACCCAGTACTTC
TRBJ2-5,.,TRBV18,.,CASSPRRDPETQYF,TGTGCCAGCTCACCACGCCGAGATCCTGAGACCCAGTACTTC
TRBJ1-1,.,TRBV30,.,CAWSKGWATEAFF,TGTGCCTGGAGTAAGGGGTGGGCCACTGAAGCTTTCTTT
TRBJ1-2,many,TRBV19,.,CVNVGGTYGYTF,TGTGTCAACGTCGGGGGGACCTATGGCTACACCTTC
TRBJ1-1,.,TRBV2,TRBD1,CASSGDRGPISEAFF,TGTGCCAGCAGCGGGGACAGGGGGCCTATAAGTGAAGCTTTCTTT
TRBJ2-5,many,TRBV11-1,.,CASSLRDPRETQYF,TGTGCCAGCAGCCTCCGGGACCCCCGAGAGACCCAGTACTTC
TRBJ1-1,.,TRBV27,.,CASIGAVKAFF,TGTGCCAGCATCGGGGCGGTAAAAGCTTTCTTT
TRBJ1-5,many,TRBV19,TRBD1,CASSMGGGVPGPQHF,TGTGCCAGTAGTATGGGAGGGGGCGTGCCAGGGCCCCAGCATTTT
TRBJ1-1,.,TRBV6-5,TRBD1,CASSYADRGDTEAFF,TGTGCCAGCAGTTACGCGGACAGGGGGGACACTGAAGCTTTCTTT
TRBJ1-5,many,TRBV6-1,.,CASSEAGANQPQHF,TGTGCCAGCAGTGAGGCAGGGGCCAATCAGCCCCAGCATTTT
TRBJ1-1,many,TRBV6-5,TRBD1,CASSYRTGGTEAFF,TGTGCCAGCAGTTACCGGACAGGGGGCACTGAAGCTTTCTTT
TRBJ2-7,many,TRBV5-1,.,CASSLGTARGEQYF,TGCGCCAGCAGCTTGGGGACAGCCCGGGGCGAGCAGTACTTC
TRBJ1-5,.,TRBV6-1,TRBD1,CASTEGQGRIQPQHF,TGTGCCAGCACCGAAGGACAGGGAAGGATTCAGCCCCAGCATTTT
TRBJ1-5,many,TRBV6-1,.,CASSDTYSSNQPQHF,TGTGCCAGCAGTGACACTTACAGTAGCAATCAGCCCCAGCATTTT
TRBJ2-7,many,TRBV13,TRBD2,CASSSPGTSKNREQYF,TGTGCCAGCAGCTCGCCTGGGACTAGCAAAAACCGGGAGCAGTACTTC
TRBJ1-5,many,TRBV2,.,CASSVLGISNQPQHF,TGTGCCAGCAGTGTTTTGGGCATTAGCAATCAGCCCCAGCATTTT
TRBJ2-2,.,TRBV28,.,CASSLRIGVNTGELFF,TGTGCCAGCAGTTTACGAATAGGAGTGAACACCGGGGAGCTGTTTTTT
TRBJ1-6,.,TRBV5-1,TRBD1,CASSQRGDRPSPLHF,TGCGCCAGCAGCCAGAGGGGGGACAGGCCTTCACCCCTCCACTTT
TRBJ2-7,many,TRBV6-4,.,CASRSVGFGQYF,TGTGCCAGCAGATCTGTGGGTTTCGGGCAGTACTTC
TRBJ2-2,many,TRBV20-1,.,CSARVPESGELFF,TGCAGTGCTAGAGTCCCTGAGTCCGGGGAGCTGTTTTTT
TRBJ2-4,.,TRBV7-9,.,CAKQGPEEVKNIQYF,TGTGCCAAACAGGGCCCAGAAGAGGTCAAAAACATTCAGTACTTC
TRBJ2-7,many,TRBV28,TRBD1,CASRTGGALYEQYF,TGTGCCAGCAGGACAGGGGGGGCCCTATACGAGCAGTACTTC
TRBJ1-5,many,TRBV19,TRBD1,CASDRQGGNQPQHF,TGTGCCAGCGACCGACAGGGGGGGAATCAGCCCCAGCATTTT
TRBJ1-2,many,TRBV7-8,TRBD1,CASSLQGAGGYTF,TGTGCCAGCAGCCTGCAGGGGGCGGGGGGCTACACCTTC
TRBJ1-2,many,TRBV10-3,.,CAISENRPTRAGHGYTF,TGTGCCATCAGTGAAAACAGACCCACACGGGCAGGGCATGGCTACACCTTC
TRBJ1-2,few,TRBV7-9,.,CASSFGGADYGYTF,TGTGCCAGCAGCTTCGGGGGCGCGGACTATGGCTACACCTTC
TRBJ1-3,.,TRBV5-4,.,CASIVGTSSGNTIYF,TGTGCCAGCATCGTGGGGACTAGCTCTGGAAACACCATATATTTT
TRBJ1-6,.,TRBV28,.,CASSLLRTYNSPLHF,TGTGCCAGCAGTTTATTACGGACATATAATTCACCCCTCCACTTT
TRBJ2-5,.,TRBV5-1,.,CASSFRAASQETQYF,TGCGCCAGCAGCTTTCGAGCAGCCTCCCAAGAGACCCAGTACTTC
TRBJ1-3,many,TRBV5-4,.,CASSGGYSSGNTIYF,TGTGCCAGCAGTGGGGGATATAGCTCTGGAAACACCATATATTTT
TRBJ2-7,many,TRBV28,TRBD1,CASSPPRDRGYEQYF,TGTGCCAGCAGTCCCCCAAGGGACAGGGGCTACGAGCAGTACTTC
TRBJ2-2,many,TRBV3-1,.,CASSHWGGGDTGELFF,TGTGCCAGCAGCCACTGGGGCGGGGGCGACACCGGGGAGCTGTTTTTT
TRBJ1-2,many,TRBV12-3/TRBV12-4,.,CASSLLGTNYGYTF,TGTGCCAGCAGTTTATTGGGAACTAACTATGGCTACACCTTC
TRBJ2-5,many,TRBV20-1,TRBD1,CSARRGQGRGETQYF,TGCAGTGCTAGGAGGGGACAGGGCCGGGGAGAGACCCAGTACTTC
TRBJ1-1,many,TRBV2,.,CASSDTDRTEAFF,TGTGCCAGCAGTGACACGGATAGGACTGAAGCTTTCTTT
TRBJ1-1,many,TRBV20-1,.,CSAPPPDNTEAFF,TGCAGTGCCCCCCCGCCAGACAACACTGAAGCTTTCTTT
TRBJ1-5,.,TRBV24-1,.,CATSAQGHNQPQHF,TGTGCCACCAGTGCGCAGGGGCATAATCAGCCCCAGCATTTT
TRBJ2-7,.,TRBV19,.,CASSTFDPSYEQYF,TGTGCCAGTAGCACGTTTGATCCCTCCTACGAGCAGTACTTC
TRBJ1-5,many,TRBV10-3,.,CAISLAEGGQPQHF,TGTGCCATCAGCCTCGCCGAGGGGGGCCAGCCCCAGCATTTT
TRBJ2-2,many,TRBV29-1,TRBD2,CSVLRLAGTGELFF,TGCAGCGTCCTCCGACTAGCGGGGACCGGGGAGCTGTTTTTT
TRBJ1-5,many,TRBV12-3/TRBV12-4,TRBD1,CASSPRGTGGNQPQHF,TGTGCCAGCAGTCCCCGAGGGACAGGGGGGAATCAGCCCCAGCATTTT
TRBJ1-1,many,TRBV7-2,.,CASSLKLTGTEAFF,TGTGCCAGCAGCTTAAAGTTGACAGGCACTGAAGCTTTCTTT
TRBJ1-1,many,TRBV12-3/TRBV12-4,.,CASTLHGVPEAFF,TGTGCCAGCACGTTACACGGGGTCCCTGAAGCTTTCTTT
TRBJ1-1,many,TRBV28,.,CASSTHQGGTEAFF,TGTGCCAGCAGCACCCACCAGGGAGGTACTGAAGCTTTCTTT
TRBJ2-2,few,TRBV4-1,TRBD1,CASSGTENTGELFF,TGCGCCAGCAGCGGGACAGAAAACACCGGGGAGCTGTTTTTT
TRBJ2-7,many,TRBV5-1,TRBD2,CASSLVREGLDEQYF,TGCGCCAGCAGCTTGGTGCGGGAGGGCCTTGACGAGCAGTACTTC
TRBJ1-1,many,TRBV27,.,CASSLQIRGAKGTEAFF,TGTGCCAGCAGTTTACAAATCAGAGGAGCCAAGGGGACTGAAGCTTTCTTT
TRBJ2-6,.,TRBV4-1,.,CASSPRESGGANVLTF,TGCGCCAGCAGCCCCAGGGAATCAGGTGGGGCCAACGTCCTGACTTTC
TRBJ1-2,.,TRBV28,TRBD1,CASRADRRSFYGYTF,TGTGCCAGTAGAGCGGACAGGCGTTCTTTCTATGGTTACACCTTC